Below are 27 T cell receptor beta chains sequenced from a single sample in a study of T cell responses to AZD1222 COVID-19 vaccine. Some clones are missing from TCRdb's copy, which holds only in-frame ones; the method was immunoSEQ multiplex PCR. This sample has 93,000 or so clones; 91% occur once, and the top ten carry 45%. Sequencing was performed on peripheral blood, taken on day 0 of AZD1222 vaccination. The receptor source for this set is an adult in good health.

This chain links TRBV29-1 with TRBJ2-2; 11 positions agree with TRBD2. The ends lost 6 bases at V and 0 bases at J; junction bases unmatched: 6. This CDR3 is built from 16 residues. Germline-derived CDR1 and CDR2 are SQVTM and ANQGSEA. The CDR3 sequence: CSVQTSGTPNTGELFF. The CDR3 DNA is TGCAGCGTACAGACTAGCGGGACCCCGAACACCGGGGAGCTGTTTTTT.

This chain connects TRBV27 to TRBJ2-7; the D is unclear. V lost 3 bases and J 4 bases, leaving 13 bases between the germline ends. The CDR3 has 14 amino acids. Germline CDR1 reads MNHEY; CDR2 reads SMNVEV (reference sequence). DNA of the CDR3: TGTGCCAGCAGTTTGGCCGGAACTGATTACGAGCAGTACTTC. Its protein is CASSLAGTDYEQYF.

The rearrangement joins TRBV9 to TRBJ2-7; the D is unclear. Germline loops: CDR1 SGDLS, CDR2 YYNGEE. The CDR3 has 16 amino acids. V gave up 4 bases and J gave up 2 bases, with 19 bases separating them. CDR3 DNA: TGTGCCAGCAGCCTGGGGTGGGCGATCCCTCCCTACGAGCAGTACTTC. Its protein is CASSLGWAIPPYEQYF.

This rearrangement joins TRBV30 to TRBJ2-5, with no clear D. Germline V gene sequence: CDR1 GTSNPN, CDR2 SVGIG (reference sequence). The CDR3 has 12 residues. Trimming removed 3 bases from V and 5 bases from J, with 10 bases in between. The CDR3 protein is CAWRRSAETQYF. The CDR3, as DNA: TGTGCCTGGAGACGGTCCGCGGAGACCCAGTACTTC.

The chain is built from TRBV19 and TRBJ1-1; D not resolved. The CDR3 is made up of 12 amino acids. The V and J ends lost 3 bases and 13 bases respectively, with 15 bases between them. The germline CDR1 and CDR2 sequences are LNHDA and SQIVND (reference sequence). The CDR3 bases are TGTGCCAGTAGTATGGGAGGTGTGAGAAGTTTCTTT. Its translation: CASSMGGVRSFF.

This clone was seen once. This chain links TRBV12-5 with TRBJ2-1; D is undetermined. V was cut by 8 bases and J by 3 bases, with 14 bases left in between. The CDR3 is 14 residues long. Germline V gene lookup returns CDR1 LGHNT and CDR2 FRNRAP. CDR3 sequence: CASTGQVNYNEQFF. The CDR3 DNA is TGTGCTAGTACCGGGCAGGTAAACTACAATGAGCAGTTCTTC. Using reference TRBV12-5 and TRBJ2-1 for the parts outside the CDR3, the full variable domain is DARVTQTPRHKVTEMGQEVTMRCQPILGHNTVFWYRQTMMQGLELLAYFRNRAPLDDSGMPKDRFSAEMPDATLATLKIQPSEPRDSAVYFCASTGQVNYNEQFFGPGTRLTVL.

CDR3 coding DNA: TGTGCCAGCAGTGAAGCGGTCGAGAAACTGTTTTTT. Amino acids: CASSEAVEKLFF. The rearrangement joins TRBV6-1 to TRBJ1-4, with no clear D. CDR1 is MNHNS, CDR2 SASEGT, per germline. The CDR3 runs to 12 residues. V dropped 0 bases and J dropped 11 bases, with 7 bases sitting between them.

This chain uses TRBV6-5 with TRBJ1-3, with D uncertain. CDR1 is MNHEY, CDR2 SVGAGI, per germline. V was trimmed by 6 bases and J by 0 bases, leaving 6 bases between them. This CDR3 is built from 13 residues. DNA of the CDR3: TGTGCCAGCAGCCGGCCCTCTGGAAACACCATATATTTT. It encodes CASSRPSGNTIYF.

This clone was recorded once. This chain links TRBV19 with TRBJ1-2, with no clear D. V dropped 0 bases and J dropped 2 bases, with 7 bases sitting between them. CDR1 is LNHDA, CDR2 SQIVND, per germline (reference sequence). The CDR3 loop spans 14 amino acids. CDR3 nucleotides: TGTGCCAGTAGTATAGATTTGGGGAACTATGGCTACACCTTC. Translated, it gives CASSIDLGNYGYTF. Combining the CDR3 with reference TRBV19 and TRBJ1-2 gives the whole variable domain DGGITQSPKYLFRKEGQNVTLSCEQNLNHDAMYWYRQDPGQGLRLIYYSQIVNDFQKGDIAEGYSVSREKKESFPLTVTSAQKNPTAFYLCASSIDLGNYGYTFGSGTRLTVV.

The CDR3 here is CASSSGGLYGYTF. In nucleotides, the CDR3 is TGTGCCAGCAGCTCGGGGGGCCTCTATGGCTACACCTTC. The chain couples TRBV7-9 to TRBJ1-2; possible D gene TRBD1, 6 bases. Germline V gives CDR1 SEHNR, CDR2 FQNEAQ (reference sequence). The CDR3 has 13 amino acids. Deletions cut 4 bases from V and 4 bases from J, with 10 bases between.

J is TRBJ2-1 and V is TRBV28; 9 nucleotides align to TRBD1. Germline CDR1 and CDR2: MDHEN and SYDVKM. The CDR3 totals 18 residues. V was pared by 5 bases and J by 9 bases, with 20 bases of the junction left unmatched. CDR3 sequence: CASSPPAGGQGRMSEQFF. CDR3 in DNA: TGTGCCAGCAGTCCTCCCGCTGGAGGACAGGGGAGAATGAGTGAGCAGTTCTTC.

This clone came up once. This sequence joins TRBV6-2 or TRBV6-3 and TRBJ1-5, with D maybe TRBD1 (5 bases). V dropped 0 bases and J dropped 2 bases, with 14 bases sitting between them. Per the germline V gene, CDR1 is MNHEY and CDR2 is SVGEGT. The CDR3 is 17 residues long. CDR3 amino acids: CASSYSSRGTGNQPQHF. In nucleotides, the CDR3 is TGTGCCAGCAGTTACTCGAGTAGGGGTACGGGCAATCAGCCCCAGCATTTT.

V gene TRBV15 combines with J gene TRBJ2-7; D tentatively reads TRBD1 or TRBD2 (6 bases each). V lost 3 bases and J 5 bases, leaving 17 bases between the germline ends. CDR1 is LNHNV, CDR2 YYDKDF, per germline (reference sequence). The CDR3 has 15 residues. CDR3 protein: CATSRVGGRRDEQYF. The CDR3 DNA follows: TGTGCCACCAGCAGGGTGGGGGGCCGGAGGGACGAGCAGTACTTC.

The gene calls are TRBV27 and TRBJ1-6; D remains unclear. CDR1 and CDR2 from the germline V gene are MNHEY and SMNVEV (reference sequence). Trimming took off 3 bases at V and 5 bases at J, with 8 bases between the two ends. The length of the CDR3 is 14 residues. The CDR3 loop is CASSLYTNNSPLHF. CDR3 nucleotides: TGTGCCAGCAGTTTGTACACCAATAATTCACCCCTCCACTTT.

The chain recombines TRBV6-2 or TRBV6-3 with TRBJ1-1; tentatively, D is TRBD1 (5 bases). Germline CDR1 is MNHEY and CDR2 is SVGEGT. Trimming cost V 6 bases and J 3 bases, with 11 bases left between them. The CDR3 is 13 amino acids. The CDR3 loop reads CASSEPGYTEAFF. CDR3 bases: TGTGCCAGCAGCGAACCAGGGTACACTGAAGCTTTCTTT.

The rearrangement links TRBV29-1 to TRBJ2-7, with 11 bases fitting TRBD2. The CDR3 spans 13 residues. Per the germline V gene, CDR1 is SQVTM and CDR2 is ANQGSEA. V gave up 6 bases and J gave up 2 bases; unmatched junction bases: 3. CDR3 residues: CSVGLAGTYEQYF. In DNA, the CDR3 is TGCAGCGTCGGACTAGCGGGCACCTACGAGCAGTACTTC.

The chain joins TRBV7-2 to TRBJ2-7; 7 bases line up with TRBD2. The germline CDR1 and CDR2 sequences are SGHTA and FQGNSA. This CDR3 comprises 15 residues. J was trimmed by 5 bases and V by 2 bases; bases with no gene match: 9. CDR3 region: CASSLKGSGPDEQYF. In DNA, the CDR3 is TGTGCCAGCAGCTTAAAGGGTAGCGGGCCCGACGAGCAGTACTTC.

The V call is TRBV4-2, the J call TRBJ2-7, with D tentatively TRBD2 (6 bases). This CDR3 has 16 residues. Between the trimmed V and J ends, which lost 4 bases and 7 bases, there was a span of 23 bases. The V gene's germline CDR1 is LGHNA and CDR2 YNFKEQ. CDR3 nucleotides: TGTGCCAGCAGCCTAGGGAGGCAGGAGGGCCAGGGAGAGCAGTACTTC. Protein sequence: CASSLGRQEGQGEQYF.

The chain recombines TRBV10-3 with TRBJ1-2; 8 bases line up with TRBD1. The CDR3 is 17 residues long. J was trimmed by 0 bases and V by 7 bases; bases with no gene match: 13. Germline CDR1 ENHRY, CDR2 SYGVKD. The CDR3 DNA is TGTGCCATCAATGGGGCCAGCGGGACAGGCGCTAACTATGGCTACACCTTC. Translation: CAINGASGTGANYGYTF.

The chain employs TRBV19 and TRBJ1-5, with D unresolved. V lost 5 bases, J lost 1 base, and 12 bases lay in between. The germline CDR1 and CDR2 sequences are LNHDA and SQIVND (reference sequence). The CDR3 spans 15 residues. The DNA for the CDR3 is TGTGCCAGTAGTCTGGCGGAGAGGAGCAATCAGCCCCAGCATTTT. Protein: CASSLAERSNQPQHF.

This clone was seen just once. J is TRBJ2-2 and V is TRBV18; 7 nucleotides match TRBD1. Trimming took 3 bases from V and 10 from J; bases not matched to a gene: 2. Germline loops: CDR1 KGHSH, CDR2 LQKENI. This CDR3 comprises 12 residues. The CDR3 reads CASSPDRMELFF. In DNA form, the CDR3 reads TGTGCCAGCTCACCGGACAGGATGGAGCTGTTTTTT.

The rearrangement joins TRBV5-5 to TRBJ1-3, with unresolved D. Trimming removed 0 bases at V and 2 bases at J, with 3 bases between. The CDR3 loop spans 13 amino acids. Germline assignment: CDR1 SGHKS and CDR2 YYEKEE (reference sequence). The CDR3 DNA reads as TGTGCCAGCAGCTTGGTTCCTGGAAACACCATATATTTT. It encodes CASSLVPGNTIYF.

The V call is TRBV27, the J call TRBJ2-3; D gene uncertain. This CDR3 spans 13 amino acids. V was cut by 6 bases and J by 0 bases, with 7 bases left in between. CDR1 is MNHEY, CDR2 SMNVEV, per germline (reference sequence). CDR3 region: CASRPHSTDTQYF. CDR3 coding DNA: TGTGCCAGCAGACCCCATAGCACAGATACGCAGTATTTT.

The V call is TRBV7-8, the J call TRBJ1-3; TRBD1 agrees at 9 bases. With V trimmed by 1 base and J by 8 bases, 18 bases remained unmatched. The germline V gene has CDR1 SGHVS and CDR2 FQNEAQ. CDR3 length equals 19 residues. CDR3 bases: TGTGCCAGCAGCTTAGGTTCGGACAGGGGTCCCACCTCAGTCGACACCATATATTTT. Translation gives CASSLGSDRGPTSVDTIYF. Full variable domain (rest looked up from reference TRBV7-8 and TRBJ1-3): GAGVSQSPRYKVAKRGQDVALRCDPISGHVSLFWYQQALGQGPEFLTYFQNEAQLDKSGLPSDRFFAERPEGSVSTLKIQRTQQEDSAVYLCASSLGSDRGPTSVDTIYFGEGSWLTVV.

The chain is built from TRBV2 and TRBJ2-7; 13 bases agree with TRBD2. V lost 6 bases and J lost 2; bases outside the gene matches: 7. The CDR3 totals 16 residues. CDR1 is SNHLY and CDR2 is FYNNEI in the germline V gene. The CDR3 is CASRRLAGGLTYEQYF. CDR3 DNA sequence: TGTGCCAGCAGGCGACTAGCGGGAGGCCTCACCTACGAGCAGTACTTC.

V is TRBV28 and J is TRBJ2-1; TRBD2 aligns across 8 bases. CDR1 and CDR2 from the germline V gene are MDHEN and SYDVKM. The CDR3 totals 14 residues. The V and J ends lost 3 bases and 9 bases, in that order; junction bases with no gene match: 7. The DNA of the CDR3 is TGTGCCAGCAGTTTCGGAGCGGGAGCTGGTGAGCAGTTCTTC. It encodes CASSFGAGAGEQFF.

This chain connects TRBV7-6 to TRBJ2-7; 9 positions match TRBD2. This CDR3 spans 19 amino acids. Looked up from germline, CDR1 is SGHVS and CDR2 is FNYEAQ. Losses at the gene ends were 2 bases for V and 0 bases for J; bases not matched to a gene: 14. The CDR3 DNA is TGTGCCAGCAGCTTACTCGGACTAGCGTTTCCCCTGAGCTCCTACGAGCAGTACTTC. Translating gives CASSLLGLAFPLSSYEQYF.